The sequence of this TCR beta chain was determined in a study of OX40 agonist ivuxolimab in advanced cancers. General study findings and limits: CD8+ T cells showed, on average, more clonal expansion than CD4+ cells.

Here immunoSEQ multiplex PCR was the method, and the copy in TCRdb shows in-frame clones only, minus some. This sample has over 65,000 clones, with about 88% found just once. The CDR3 totals 13 residues. Trimming shortened V by 6 bases and J by 1 base, and 10 bases separated the two germline ends. CDR1 MDHEN and CDR2 SYDVKM come from the germline V gene. With respect to this clone: The antigen is undetermined.

The receptor was derived from an adult with an advanced solid tumor such as melanoma, head and neck, liver or kidney cancer. J is TRBJ2-7 and V is TRBV28; D may be TRBD2 (7 bases). This material consisted of CD4+ or CD8+ T cells sorted from blood, taken in a trial of the OX40 agonist ivuxolimab. CDR3 protein: CASRGGGSYEQYF. The CDR3 DNA sequence: TGTGCCAGCAGAGGGGGGGGGTCCTACGAGCAGTACTTC. The whole variable domain, filled in from reference TRBV28 and TRBJ2-7, reads DVKVTQSSRYLVKRTGEKVFLECVQDMDHENMFWYRQDPGLGLRLIYFSYDVKMKEKGDIPEGYSVSREKKERFSLILESASTNQTSMYLCASRGGGSYEQYFGPGTRLTVT.